Detailed here is one T cell receptor (beta chain). Antigen unknown. These data come from a study of graft-versus-host responses after intestinal transplantation. Study details: For approximately 3 years after anti-thymocyte globulin induction, all recipients took tacrolimus and steroids.

With 2 bases clipped from V and 2 bases from J, the junction kept 4 bases outside the gene matches. The V gene's germline CDR1 is KGHSH and CDR2 LQKENI. The CDR3 has 16 amino acids. General study findings and limits: High graft-versus-host to host-versus-graft clonal ratios were found in allografts of patients who had graft-donor T cell macrochimerism. GvH clones were found in recipient marrow; some appeared first in ileum or blood.

Sequencing was performed with immunoSEQ multiplex PCR; in TCRdb, only in-frame clones are kept and a portion is missing. The repertoire holds about 90,000 clones, with about 88% as singletons. The sequenced sample was unstimulated CD4+ T cells sorted from spleen or lymph node cells, obtained before transplant. The J gene is TRBJ2-5, the V gene TRBV18; TRBD2 agrees at 11 bases. This TCR came from a human donor who was the organ donor for an intestinal transplant. The CDR3, as DNA: TGTGCCAGCTCACCAAAGGGACTAGCGGATCAAGAGACCCAGTACTTC. Translating it yields CASSPKGLADQETQYF.